What follows are 17 T cell receptor beta chains derived from one specimen sequenced in a study of cytomegalovirus exposure and HLA in healthy donors. PCR involved 60 Vbeta and 13 Jbeta primers. Measured with immunoSEQ multiplex PCR; TCRdb has only the in-frame clones, and not every one. This table has about 140,000 clones, approximately 71% appearing once. Sequenced input: PBMCs. The receptors derive from a man aged 40-55 years in good health and CMV-seronegative.

This clone was picked up one time. V and J are TRBV5-3 and TRBJ1-1, with D possibly matching TRBD1 (5 bases). TRBV5-3 is an ORF, with its function uncertain. The CDR3 extends over 17 amino acids. The V end lost 3 bases, the J end lost 2 bases, and 20 bases lay between the germline ends. The CDR3 DNA follows: TGTGCCAGAAGCTGCAATGTGGGGCCAGACCCCAACACTGAAGCTTTCTTT. It encodes CARSCNVGPDPNTEAFF.

The chain recombines TRBV4-1 with TRBJ1-5; a possible D gene is TRBD1 (5 bases). The CDR3 is made up of 18 amino acids. From germline, CDR1 is MGHRA and CDR2 YSYEKL. V was cut by 2 bases and J by 0 bases, with 17 bases left in between. CDR3 in DNA: TGCGCCAGCAGCCAAAATAAGAGACAGCCTAATAGCAATCAGCCCCAGCATTTT. It specifies CASSQNKRQPNSNQPQHF.

A note on this clone: Mismatch with germline at one junction end may stem from a read error. Within the sample, other DNA sequences also encode this same CDR3. This chain uses TRBV5-1 with TRBJ1-3, with D uncertain. This CDR3 comprises 14 residues. Germline values: CDR1 SGHRS, CDR2 YFSETQ. The CDR3 sequence is CASSREATGNTIYF. The CDR3 DNA is TGCGCCAGCAGCCGGGAAGCAACTGGAAACACCATATATTTC.

The chain carries TRBV2 and TRBJ1-1, with D maybe TRBD1 (6 bases). Germline-derived CDR1 and CDR2 are SNHLY and FYNNEI. The V gene lost 1 base and the J gene lost 5 bases, with 17 bases spanning the gap. The CDR3 runs 16 residues. The CDR3 reads CASSEGAGVTFTEAFF. CDR3 nucleotide sequence: TGTGCCAGCAGTGAAGGGGCAGGGGTGACGTTTACTGAAGCTTTCTTT. The full variable domain, rest sourced from reference TRBV2 and TRBJ1-1, is EPEVTQTPSHQVTQMGQEVILRCVPISNHLYFYWYRQILGQKVEFLVSFYNNEISEKSEIFDDQFSVERPDGSNFTLKIRSTKLEDSAMYFCASSEGAGVTFTEAFFGQGTRLTVV.

The V and J genes are TRBV6-1 and TRBJ2-5; TRBD1 matches at 12 bases. Germline V gene lookup returns CDR1 MNHNS and CDR2 SASEGT. The CDR3 extends over 19 amino acids. Losses at the gene ends were 0 bases for V and 5 bases for J; bases not matched to a gene: 13. CDR3 coding DNA: TGTGCCAGCAGTGAAGCGCTTCGGGGAGGGACAGGGGGCCTGGAGACCCAGTACTTC. Encoded protein: CASSEALRGGTGGLETQYF.

In DNA form, the CDR3 reads TGTGCCAGCAGCCCGCGGGACAGCTACGAGCAGTACTTC. It encodes CASSPRDSYEQYF. This chain uses TRBV5-6 with TRBJ2-5; tentative D call: TRBD1 (7 bases). The DNA end lines up better with TRBJ2-7; the J call may be wrong. The CDR3 has 13 amino acids. Looked up from germline, CDR1 is SGHDT and CDR2 is YYEEEE.

J is TRBJ1-2 and V is TRBV15, with 7 bases that match TRBD1. This CDR3 has 22 residues. V was pared by 0 bases and J by 3 bases, with 25 bases of the junction left unmatched. Germline CDR1 is LNHNV and CDR2 is YYDKDF (reference sequence). The CDR3 reads CATSRDMSATGTESLIYYGYTF. CDR3 nucleotides: TGTGCCACCAGCAGAGATATGTCCGCCACCGGGACAGAGTCATTGATCTACTATGGCTACACCTTC.

The J gene is TRBJ1-2, the V gene TRBV19, with D hard to call. Germline assignment: CDR1 LNHDA and CDR2 SQIVND (reference sequence). The CDR3 consists of 12 residues. V shed 6 bases and J shed 7 bases, with 12 bases lying between them. The CDR3 is CASSERESGYTF. The CDR3 DNA follows: TGTGCCAGTAGCGAGAGGGAATCTGGCTACACCTTC.

The rearrangement uses TRBV6-6 and TRBJ2-5; a possible D gene is TRBD1 (6 bases). The DNA end is more similar to TRBJ2-7, so the J call may be wrong. Germline V lookup: CDR1 MNHNY, CDR2 SVGAGI (reference sequence). The CDR3 length is 13 residues. The CDR3 DNA reads TGTGCCAGCAGTTGGGACACTATCTACGAGCAGTACTTC. Translating gives CASSWDTIYEQYF.

This clone was recorded only once. The gene calls are TRBV7-8 and TRBJ1-4; D perhaps matches TRBD1 (6 bases). The germline gives CDR1 SGHVS, CDR2 FQNEAQ. The V end was cut by 5 bases, the J end by 4 bases, with 14 bases between. This CDR3 has 15 residues. The CDR3 loop reads CASSPTQGINEKLFF. The CDR3 DNA reads TGTGCCAGCAGCCCAACTCAGGGGATTAATGAAAAACTGTTTTTT.

The chain is built from TRBV5-4 and TRBJ1-1, with D tentatively TRBD1 (5 bases). This CDR3 is built from 18 residues. The germline V and J ends were trimmed by 4 bases and 2 bases, with 24 bases remaining between them. CDR1 and CDR2 from the germline V gene are SGHNT and YYREEE (reference sequence). CDR3 nucleotide sequence: TGTGCCAGCAGCCAAGATTTGGGATCAGGGATAATTAACACTGAAGCTTTCTTT. Translating gives CASSQDLGSGIINTEAFF.

This chain joins TRBV5-4 and TRBJ2-7; 10 bases match TRBD2. Germline CDR1 and CDR2: SGHNT and YYREEE (reference sequence). V gave up 4 bases and J gave up 1 base; unmatched junction bases: 5. CDR3 length: 15 amino acids. The CDR3 protein is CASSPTSGVSYEQYF. DNA of the CDR3: TGTGCCAGCAGCCCTACTAGCGGGGTTTCCTACGAGCAGTACTTC.

V is TRBV7-9 and J is TRBJ2-7; D unclear. V dropped 3 bases and J dropped 0 bases, with 18 bases sitting between them. Germline loops: CDR1 SEHNR, CDR2 FQNEAQ (reference sequence). The CDR3 is made up of 17 amino acids. CDR3 DNA: TGTGCCAGCAGCTTGGGTATTGGGCAGTTTAGCTCCTACGAGCAGTACTTC. As protein: CASSLGIGQFSSYEQYF.

V gene TRBV27 combines with J gene TRBJ1-4; tentatively, D is TRBD1 (6 bases). This CDR3 comprises 18 residues. The germline V gene encodes CDR1 MNHEY and CDR2 SMNVEV (reference sequence). Trimming pared 6 bases from V and 4 bases from J, leaving 24 bases between. CDR3 bases: TGTGCCAGCAGAGAGACCGGGACACGTCCTCTTTATAATGAAAAACTGTTTTTT. It encodes CASRETGTRPLYNEKLFF.

This clone was detected once. The chain joins TRBV6-1 to TRBJ1-6, with 7 positions matching TRBD1. This CDR3 comprises 14 residues. Germline loops: CDR1 MNHNS, CDR2 SASEGT. J was trimmed by 0 bases and V by 9 bases; bases with no gene match: 2. The CDR3 loop reads CARRDSSYNSPLHF. The DNA for the CDR3 is TGTGCCAGGAGGGACAGCTCCTATAATTCACCCCTCCACTTT.

The V and J genes are TRBV5-6 and TRBJ1-2, with a possible D match to TRBD1 (5 bases). The CDR3 totals 15 residues. Deletions cut 4 bases from V and 3 bases from J, with 16 bases between. The V gene's germline CDR1 is SGHDT and CDR2 YYEEEE. The CDR3 protein is CASSVGPGRDYGYTF. CDR3 sequence (DNA): TGTGCCAGCAGCGTGGGGCCTGGGAGAGACTATGGCTACACCTTC.

This CDR3 reads CASSSRIEAFF. CDR3 sequence (DNA): TGTGCCAGCAGTTCCCGTATTGAAGCTTTCTTT. This chain joins TRBV6-5 and TRBJ1-1; D gene uncertain. The CDR3 sequence is 11 residues long. CDR1 and CDR2 (germline): MNHEY, SVGAGI. Trimming left V 4 bases short and J 7 bases short, with 7 bases between.